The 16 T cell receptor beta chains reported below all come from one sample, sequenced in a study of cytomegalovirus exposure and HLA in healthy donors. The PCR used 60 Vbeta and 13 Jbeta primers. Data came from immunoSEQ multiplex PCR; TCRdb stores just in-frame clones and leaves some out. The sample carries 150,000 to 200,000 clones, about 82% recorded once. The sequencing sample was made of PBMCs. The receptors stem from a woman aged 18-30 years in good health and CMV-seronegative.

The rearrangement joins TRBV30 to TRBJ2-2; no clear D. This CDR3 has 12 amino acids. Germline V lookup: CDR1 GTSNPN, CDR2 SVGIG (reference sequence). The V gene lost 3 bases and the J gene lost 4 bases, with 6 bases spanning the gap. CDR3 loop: CAWRQSTGELFF. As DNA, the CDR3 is TGTGCCTGGAGACAGTCCACCGGGGAGCTGTTTTTT.

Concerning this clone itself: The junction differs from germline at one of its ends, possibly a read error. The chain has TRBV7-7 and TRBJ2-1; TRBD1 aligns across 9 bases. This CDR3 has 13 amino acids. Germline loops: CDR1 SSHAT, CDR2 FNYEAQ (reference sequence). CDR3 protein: CASSLGQGNEQFF. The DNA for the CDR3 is TGTGCTAGCAGCTTGGGACAGGGCAATGAGCAGTTCTTC.

The CDR3 bases are TGTGCCAGCAGTCCTCCTCCCGGGACAGAGAACACCGGGGAGCTGTTTTTT. This sequence encodes CASSPPPGTENTGELFF. The V gene is TRBV27, the J gene TRBJ2-2, with 7 bases that match TRBD1. Germline V gives CDR1 MNHEY, CDR2 SMNVEV (reference sequence). J gave up 1 base and V 5 bases, and 10 bases lay outside the gene matches. There are 17 residues in the CDR3.

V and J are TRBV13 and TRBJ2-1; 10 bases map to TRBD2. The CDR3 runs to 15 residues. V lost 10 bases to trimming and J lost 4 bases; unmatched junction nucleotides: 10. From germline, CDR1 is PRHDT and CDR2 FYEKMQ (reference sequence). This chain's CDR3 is CATRGGTSEYNEQFF. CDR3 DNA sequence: TGTGCCACCAGGGGCGGGACTAGCGAATACAATGAGCAGTTCTTC.

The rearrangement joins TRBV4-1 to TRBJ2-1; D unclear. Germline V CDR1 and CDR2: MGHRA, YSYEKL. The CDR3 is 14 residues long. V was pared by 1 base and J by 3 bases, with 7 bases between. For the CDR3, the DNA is TGCGCCAGCAGCCAAGGGGCTTTCTACAATGAGCAGTTCTTC. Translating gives CASSQGAFYNEQFF.

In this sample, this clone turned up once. The CDR3, as DNA: TGTGCCAGCAGCTCACTGGGGCAAGGGTACCGTACCTATGGCTACACCTTC. Protein product: CASSSLGQGYRTYGYTF. The chain carries TRBV28 and TRBJ1-2; tentative D call: TRBD1 (5 bases). This CDR3 comprises 17 residues. Trimming pared 6 bases from V and 4 bases from J, leaving 24 bases between. Germline CDR1 reads MDHEN; CDR2 reads SYDVKM.

This chain's CDR3 is CAWSVPRTGGTEAFF. In DNA form, the CDR3 reads TGTGCCTGGAGTGTTCCCCGGACAGGGGGCACTGAAGCTTTCTTT. The V and J genes are TRBV30 and TRBJ1-1; 10 bases are a match to TRBD1. CDR1 and CDR2 from the germline V gene are GTSNPN and SVGIG (reference sequence). V gave up 0 bases and J gave up 4 bases; unmatched junction bases: 5. This CDR3 contains 15 residues.

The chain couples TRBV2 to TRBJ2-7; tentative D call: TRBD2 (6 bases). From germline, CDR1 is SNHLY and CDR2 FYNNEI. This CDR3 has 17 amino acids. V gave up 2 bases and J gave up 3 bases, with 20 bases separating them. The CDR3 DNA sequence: TGTGCCAGCAGTGAATGGGGTCGGGACTTTATCATCTACGAGCAGTACTTC. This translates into CASSEWGRDFIIYEQYF.

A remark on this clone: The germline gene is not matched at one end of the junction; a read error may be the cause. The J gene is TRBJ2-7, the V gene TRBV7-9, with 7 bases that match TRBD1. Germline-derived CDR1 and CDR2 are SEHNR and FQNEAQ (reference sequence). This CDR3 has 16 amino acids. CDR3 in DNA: TGTTCCAGCAGCTTGCTGACAGGGAAGAGCTCCTACGAGCAGTACTTC. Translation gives CSSSLLTGKSSYEQYF.

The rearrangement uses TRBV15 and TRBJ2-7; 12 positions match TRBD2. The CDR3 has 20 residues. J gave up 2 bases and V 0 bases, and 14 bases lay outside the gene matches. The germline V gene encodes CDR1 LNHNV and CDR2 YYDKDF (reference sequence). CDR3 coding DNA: TGTGCCACCAGCAGAGATCTCGGCGGGACTAGCGGGTACCTCCCCTACGAGCAGTACTTC. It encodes CATSRDLGGTSGYLPYEQYF.

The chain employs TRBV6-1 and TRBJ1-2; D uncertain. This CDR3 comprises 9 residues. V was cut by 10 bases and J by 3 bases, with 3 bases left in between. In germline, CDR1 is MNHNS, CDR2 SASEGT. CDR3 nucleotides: TGTGCCACGTACTATGGCTACACCTTC. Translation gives CATYYGYTF.

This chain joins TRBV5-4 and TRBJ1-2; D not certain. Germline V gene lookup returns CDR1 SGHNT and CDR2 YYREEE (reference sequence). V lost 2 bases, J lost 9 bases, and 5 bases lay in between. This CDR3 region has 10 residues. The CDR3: CASSFECYTF. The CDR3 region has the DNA TGTGCCAGCAGCTTTGAGTGCTACACCTTC.

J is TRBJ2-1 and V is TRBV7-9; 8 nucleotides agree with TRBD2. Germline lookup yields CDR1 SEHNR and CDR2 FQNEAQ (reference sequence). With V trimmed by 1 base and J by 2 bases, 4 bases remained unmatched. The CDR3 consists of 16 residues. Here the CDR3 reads CASSLEIAGPYNEQFF. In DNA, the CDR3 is TGTGCCAGCAGCTTAGAAATAGCGGGACCCTACAATGAGCAGTTCTTC.

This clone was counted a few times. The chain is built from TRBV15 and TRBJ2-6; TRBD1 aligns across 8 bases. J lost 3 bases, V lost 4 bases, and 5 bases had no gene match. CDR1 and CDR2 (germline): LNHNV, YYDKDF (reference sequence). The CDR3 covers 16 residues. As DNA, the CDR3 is TGTGCCACCAGCACCCGGACAGGGAGTGGGGCCAACGTCCTGACTTTC. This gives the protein CATSTRTGSGANVLTF.

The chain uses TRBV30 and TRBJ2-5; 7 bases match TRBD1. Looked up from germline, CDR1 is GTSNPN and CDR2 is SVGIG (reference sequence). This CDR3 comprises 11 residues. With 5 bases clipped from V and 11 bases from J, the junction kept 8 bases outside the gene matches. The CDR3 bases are TGTGCCTGGGCGAGGGACAGCCGTCAGTACTTC. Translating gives CAWARDSRQYF.

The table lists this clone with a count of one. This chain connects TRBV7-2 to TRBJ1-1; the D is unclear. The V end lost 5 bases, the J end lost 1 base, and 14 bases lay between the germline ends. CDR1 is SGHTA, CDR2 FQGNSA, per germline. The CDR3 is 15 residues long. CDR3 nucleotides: TGTGCCAGCAGCCCTAGTGCGCGGAGGAACACTGAAGCTTTCTTT. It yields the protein CASSPSARRNTEAFF.